Below, 8 T cell receptor beta chains from the same sample are listed, as sequenced in a study of blood T cell repertoires in COVID-19. Here immunoSEQ multiplex PCR was the method, and the copy in TCRdb shows in-frame clones only, minus some. The sample includes 200,000 or so clones, 65% to 85% of them seen just once. Sequences were obtained from peripheral blood. These receptors were collected from a woman in her 30s with acute or convalescent COVID-19.

The chain has TRBV7-8 and TRBJ1-1; 7 nucleotides line up with TRBD1. The CDR3 loop spans 14 amino acids. J was trimmed by 2 bases and V by 5 bases; bases with no gene match: 5. Germline V gives CDR1 SGHVS, CDR2 FQNEAQ. CDR3 coding DNA: TGTGCCAGCAGCCCGGACAGGAGCAACACTGAAGCTTTCTTT. Translating it yields CASSPDRSNTEAFF.

The V and J genes are TRBV19 and TRBJ2-5; 7 positions agree with TRBD1. Germline V gene data show CDR1 as LNHDA and CDR2 as SQIVND (reference sequence). V lost 6 bases, J lost 2 bases, and 3 bases stayed unmatched. The CDR3 has 13 residues. As DNA, the CDR3 is TGTGCCAGTAGCCGGGGACAGCAAGAGACCCAGTACTTC. This codes for CASSRGQQETQYF.

The CDR3 DNA is TGCGCCAGCAGCCGGGGGACAGGCAATTCACCCCTCCACTTT. This translates into CASSRGTGNSPLHF. The chain carries TRBV5-1 and TRBJ1-6, with TRBD1 matching 8 bases. The J segment lost 7 bases and the V segment lost 4 bases, leaving 4 bases of the junction unmatched. The germline V gene has CDR1 SGHRS and CDR2 YFSETQ. The CDR3 sequence is 14 residues long.

The CDR3 DNA reads TGTGCCAGCAGCAAGGACAGGGGCACAGATACGCAGTATTTT. It specifies CASSKDRGTDTQYF. The chain couples TRBV9 to TRBJ2-3; 8 bases match TRBD1. The CDR3 is 14 residues long. Germline loops: CDR1 SGDLS, CDR2 YYNGEE. With V trimmed by 4 bases and J by 1 base, 2 bases remained unmatched.

The J gene is TRBJ1-1, the V gene TRBV28; D call uncertain. This CDR3 comprises 14 residues. Germline assignment: CDR1 MDHEN and CDR2 SYDVKM. V was shortened by 6 bases and J by 1 base, with 12 bases between the two germline ends. CDR3 nucleotide sequence: TGTGCCAGCAGACCCCCCCACAGGAACACTGAAGCTTTCTTT. Translation: CASRPPHRNTEAFF.

This clone turned up a few times. The chain's CDR3 is CAGGDRVSGANVLTF. In DNA, the CDR3 is TGTGCCGGGGGGGACCGCGTCTCTGGGGCCAACGTCCTGACTTTC. The chain uses TRBV6-6 and TRBJ2-6; TRBD2 matches at 7 bases. J was trimmed by 0 bases and V by 11 bases; bases with no gene match: 7. This CDR3 has 15 residues. Germline CDR1 and CDR2: MNHNY and SVGAGI (reference sequence).

This chain joins TRBV20-1 and TRBJ1-6, with unresolved D. Germline-derived CDR1 and CDR2 are DFQATT and SNEGSKA (reference sequence). V lost 6 bases to trimming and J lost 9 bases, with 9 bases between them. There are 11 residues in the CDR3. The DNA for the CDR3 is TGCAGTGCCCGATCGGGTTCACCCCTCCACTTT. It specifies CSARSGSPLHF.

The rearrangement uses TRBV19 and TRBJ1-1, with TRBD1 identical over 7 bases. J lost 4 bases, V lost 6 bases, and 5 bases had no gene match. This CDR3 contains 13 residues. The germline gives CDR1 LNHDA, CDR2 SQIVND (reference sequence). CDR3 amino acids: CASSKQGSTEAFF. The CDR3 DNA sequence: TGTGCCAGTAGCAAACAGGGGAGCACTGAAGCTTTCTTT.